A few counts support the clone carrying this T cell receptor (beta chain). The target antigen is unknown. The table came from immunoSEQ multiplex PCR; TCRdb's copy has only in-frame clones and leaves some out. The sample yields about 46,000 clones, 90% to 95% seen once. Autoimmune disease history or systemic immunosuppression meant exclusion. The record originates from a study of OX40 agonist ivuxolimab in advanced cancers. Findings of the study overall: Among T cells, CD8+ cells averaged more expanded clones than CD4+ cells. Among patients with partial responses at 0.1-3.0 mg/kg, clonal expansion was among the lowest. The CD4+ and CD8+ T cells in the blood had expanded clonally by week 6 at 0.1 to 3.0 mg/kg.

Here the sequenced sample was CD4+ or CD8+ T cells sorted from blood, taken in a trial of the OX40 agonist ivuxolimab. This TCR was recovered from an adult with an advanced solid tumor such as melanoma, head and neck, liver or kidney cancer.

The CDR3 region is CASSLGLAGAGEQYF. As DNA, the CDR3 is TGTGCCAGCAGTTTAGGACTAGCGGGGGCCGGGGAGCAGTACTTC. The chain employs TRBV27 and TRBJ2-7; TRBD2 aligns across 13 bases. The trim removed 2 bases at V and 7 bases at J, leaving 5 bases unmatched. The V gene's germline CDR1 is MNHEY and CDR2 SMNVEV (reference sequence). This CDR3 comprises 15 residues.